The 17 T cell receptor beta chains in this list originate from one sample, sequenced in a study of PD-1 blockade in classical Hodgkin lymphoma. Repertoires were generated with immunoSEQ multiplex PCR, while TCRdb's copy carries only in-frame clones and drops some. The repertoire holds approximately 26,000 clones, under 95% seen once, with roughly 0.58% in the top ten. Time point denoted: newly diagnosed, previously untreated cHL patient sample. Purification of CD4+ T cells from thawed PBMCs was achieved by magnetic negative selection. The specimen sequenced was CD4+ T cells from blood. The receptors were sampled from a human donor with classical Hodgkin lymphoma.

The CDR3 DNA is TGTGCCAGCTCACCCGGGACAGGGTTCGAGCAGTACTTC. It specifies CASSPGTGFEQYF. V is TRBV18 and J is TRBJ2-7, with 9 bases that match TRBD1. The germline V gene encodes CDR1 KGHSH and CDR2 LQKENI. The junction had 3 bases not matched to a gene; V was cut back by 3 bases and J by 6 bases. The CDR3 totals 13 residues.

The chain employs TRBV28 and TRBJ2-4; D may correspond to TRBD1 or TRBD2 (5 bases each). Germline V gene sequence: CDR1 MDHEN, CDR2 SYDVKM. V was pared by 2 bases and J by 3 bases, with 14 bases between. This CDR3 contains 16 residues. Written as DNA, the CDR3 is TGTGCCAGCAGTTTAAGAGGGGCTAAGGGCAAAAACATTCAGTACTTC. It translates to CASSLRGAKGKNIQYF.

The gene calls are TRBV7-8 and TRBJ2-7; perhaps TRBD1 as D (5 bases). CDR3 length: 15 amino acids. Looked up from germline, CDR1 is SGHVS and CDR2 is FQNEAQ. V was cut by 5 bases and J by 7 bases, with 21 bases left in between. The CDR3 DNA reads TGTGCCAGCAGCCTAGGGGTAGGGATCTTCAGGGAGCAGTACTTC. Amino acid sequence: CASSLGVGIFREQYF. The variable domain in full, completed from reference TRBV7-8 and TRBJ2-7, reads GAGVSQSPRYKVAKRGQDVALRCDPISGHVSLFWYQQALGQGPEFLTYFQNEAQLDKSGLPSDRFFAERPEGSVSTLKIQRTQQEDSAVYLCASSLGVGIFREQYFGPGTRLTVT.

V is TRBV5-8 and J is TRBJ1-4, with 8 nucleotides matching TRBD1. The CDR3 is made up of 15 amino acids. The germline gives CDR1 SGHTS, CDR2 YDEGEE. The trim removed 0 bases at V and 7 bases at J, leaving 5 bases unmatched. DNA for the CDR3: TGTGCCAGCAGCTTGGTCAGGGGGCGCCCTGAAAAACTGTTTTTT. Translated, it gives CASSLVRGRPEKLFF.

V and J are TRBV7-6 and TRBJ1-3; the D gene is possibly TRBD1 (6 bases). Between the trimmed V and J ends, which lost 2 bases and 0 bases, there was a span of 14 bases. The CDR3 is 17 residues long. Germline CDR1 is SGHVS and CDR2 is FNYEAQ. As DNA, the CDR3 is TGTGCCAGCAGCTTATTGGGGCAGGGGAACTCTGGAAACACCATATATTTT. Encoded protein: CASSLLGQGNSGNTIYF.

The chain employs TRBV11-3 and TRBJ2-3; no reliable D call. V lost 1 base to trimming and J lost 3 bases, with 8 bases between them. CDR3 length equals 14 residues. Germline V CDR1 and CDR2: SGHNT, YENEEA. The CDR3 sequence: CASSLGERTDTQYF. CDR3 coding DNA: TGTGCCAGCAGCTTAGGGGAAAGGACAGATACGCAGTATTTT.

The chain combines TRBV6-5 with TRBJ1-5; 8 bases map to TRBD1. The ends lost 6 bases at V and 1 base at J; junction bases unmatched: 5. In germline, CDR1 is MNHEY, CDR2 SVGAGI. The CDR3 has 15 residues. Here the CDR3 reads CASRSRQGSNQPQHF. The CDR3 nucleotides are TGTGCCAGCAGATCCAGACAGGGGAGCAATCAGCCCCAGCATTTT.

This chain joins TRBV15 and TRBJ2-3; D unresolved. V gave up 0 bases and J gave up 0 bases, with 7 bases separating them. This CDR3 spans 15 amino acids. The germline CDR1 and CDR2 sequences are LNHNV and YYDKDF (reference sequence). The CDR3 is CATSRDGTSTDTQYF. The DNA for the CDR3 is TGTGCCACCAGCAGAGATGGAACTAGCACAGATACGCAGTATTTT.

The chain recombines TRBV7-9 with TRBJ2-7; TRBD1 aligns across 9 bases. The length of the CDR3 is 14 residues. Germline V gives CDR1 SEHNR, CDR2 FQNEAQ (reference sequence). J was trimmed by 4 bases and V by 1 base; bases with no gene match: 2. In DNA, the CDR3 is TGTGCCAGCAGCTTAGGACAGGGGGTTTACGAGCAGTACTTC. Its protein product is CASSLGQGVYEQYF. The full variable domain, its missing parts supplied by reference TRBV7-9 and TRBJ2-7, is DTGVSQNPRHKITKRGQNVTFRCDPISEHNRLYWYRQTLGQGPEFLTYFQNEAQLEKSRLLSDRFSAERPKGSFSTLEIQRTEQGDSAMYLCASSLGQGVYEQYFGPGTRLTVT.

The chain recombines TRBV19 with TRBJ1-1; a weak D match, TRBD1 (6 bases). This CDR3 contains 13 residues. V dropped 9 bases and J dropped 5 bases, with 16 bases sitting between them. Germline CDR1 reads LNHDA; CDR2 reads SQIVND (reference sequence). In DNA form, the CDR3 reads TGTGCCAGCGGCGGGGGGCGAGGGACTGAAGCTTTCTTT. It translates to CASGGGRGTEAFF.

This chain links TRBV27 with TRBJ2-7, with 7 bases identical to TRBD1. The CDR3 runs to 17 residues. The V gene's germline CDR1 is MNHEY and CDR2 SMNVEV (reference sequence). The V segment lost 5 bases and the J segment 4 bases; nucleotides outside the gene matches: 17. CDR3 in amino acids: CASSPAPQGSNVYEQYF. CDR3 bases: TGTGCCAGCAGTCCGGCCCCACAGGGGAGCAACGTTTACGAGCAGTACTTC.

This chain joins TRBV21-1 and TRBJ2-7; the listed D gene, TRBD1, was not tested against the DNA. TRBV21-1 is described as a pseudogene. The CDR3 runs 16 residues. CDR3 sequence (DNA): TGTGCCAGCAGCAAAGACAGGCGCAGGGTGCGCTACGAGCAGTACTTC. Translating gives CASSKDRRRVRYEQYF.

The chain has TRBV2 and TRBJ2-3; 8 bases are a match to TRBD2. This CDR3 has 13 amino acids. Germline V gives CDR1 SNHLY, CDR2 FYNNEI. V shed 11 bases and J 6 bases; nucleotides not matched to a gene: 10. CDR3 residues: CASAGTRVDTQYF. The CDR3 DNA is TGTGCCTCCGCCGGGACTAGGGTGGATACGCAGTATTTT. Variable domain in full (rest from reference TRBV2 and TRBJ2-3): EPEVTQTPSHQVTQMGQEVILRCVPISNHLYFYWYRQILGQKVEFLVSFYNNEISEKSEIFDDQFSVERPDGSNFTLKIRSTKLEDSAMYFCASAGTRVDTQYFGPGTRLTVL.

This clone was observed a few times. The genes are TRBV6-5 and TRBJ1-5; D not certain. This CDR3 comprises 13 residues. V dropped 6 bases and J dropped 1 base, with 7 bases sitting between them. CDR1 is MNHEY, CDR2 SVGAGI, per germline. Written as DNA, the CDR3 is TGTGCCAGCAGCTCAGACAGCAATCAGCCCCAGCATTTT. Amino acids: CASSSDSNQPQHF.

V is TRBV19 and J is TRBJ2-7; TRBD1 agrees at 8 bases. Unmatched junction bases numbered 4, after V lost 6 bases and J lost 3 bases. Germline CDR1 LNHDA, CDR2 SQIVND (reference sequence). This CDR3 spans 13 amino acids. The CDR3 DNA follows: TGTGCCAGTAGACCAGGGGGCCTCTACGAGCAGTACTTC. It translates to CASRPGGLYEQYF.

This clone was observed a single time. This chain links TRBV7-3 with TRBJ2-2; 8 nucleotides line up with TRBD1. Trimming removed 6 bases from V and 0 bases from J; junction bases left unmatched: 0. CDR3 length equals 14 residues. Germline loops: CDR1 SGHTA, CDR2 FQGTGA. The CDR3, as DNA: TGTGCCAGCAGGGACAGGGCGAACACCGGGGAGCTGTTTTTT. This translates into CASRDRANTGELFF.

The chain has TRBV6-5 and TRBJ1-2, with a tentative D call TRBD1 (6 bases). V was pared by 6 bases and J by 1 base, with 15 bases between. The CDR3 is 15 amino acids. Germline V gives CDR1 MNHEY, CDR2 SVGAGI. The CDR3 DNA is TGTGCCAGCAGACTCGCAGGGGAAATTAACTATGGCTACACCTTC. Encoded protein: CASRLAGEINYGYTF.